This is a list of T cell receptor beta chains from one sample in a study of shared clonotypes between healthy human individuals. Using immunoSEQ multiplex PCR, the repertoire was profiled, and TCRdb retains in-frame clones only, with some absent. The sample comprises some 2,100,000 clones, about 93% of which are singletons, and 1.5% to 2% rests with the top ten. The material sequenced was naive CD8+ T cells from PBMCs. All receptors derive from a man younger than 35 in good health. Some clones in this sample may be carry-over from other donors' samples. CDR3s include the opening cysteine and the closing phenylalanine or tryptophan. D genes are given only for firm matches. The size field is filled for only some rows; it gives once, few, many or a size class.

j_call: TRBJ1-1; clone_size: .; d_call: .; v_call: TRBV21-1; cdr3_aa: CASSKVHRGRDTEAFF; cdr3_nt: TGTGCCAGCAGCAAAGTTCACAGGGGGAGGGACACTGAAGCTTTCTTT
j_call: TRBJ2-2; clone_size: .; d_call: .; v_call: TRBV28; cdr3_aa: CASSPPGRVTTGELFF; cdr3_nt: TGTGCCAGCAGTCCCCCGGGCAGGGTCACCACCGGGGAGCTGTTTTTT
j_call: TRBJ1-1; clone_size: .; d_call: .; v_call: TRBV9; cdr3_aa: CASSVDRSNTEAFF; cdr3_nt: TGTGCCAGCAGCGTAGATAGGTCGAACACTGAAGCTTTCTTT
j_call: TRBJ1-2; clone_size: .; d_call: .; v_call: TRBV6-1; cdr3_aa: CASWGRKEGTYGYTF; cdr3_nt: TGTGCCAGCTGGGGGCGTAAGGAGGGGACCTATGGCTACACCTTC
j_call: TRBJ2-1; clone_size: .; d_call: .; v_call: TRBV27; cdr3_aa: CASSLSAEGHVEQFF; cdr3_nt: TGTGCCAGCAGTTTATCCGCCGAGGGACACGTTGAGCAGTTCTTC
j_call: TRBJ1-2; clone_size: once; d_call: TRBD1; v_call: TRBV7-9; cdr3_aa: CASSLIWTGNPYGYTF; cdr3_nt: TGTGCCAGCAGCTTAATTTGGACAGGGAACCCCTATGGCTACACCTTC
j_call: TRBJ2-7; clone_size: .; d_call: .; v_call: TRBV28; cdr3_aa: CASSFGRGYEQYF; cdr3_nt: TGTGCCAGCAGTTTTGGGCGGGGCTACGAGCAGTACTTC
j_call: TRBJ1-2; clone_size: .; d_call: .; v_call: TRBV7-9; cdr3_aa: CASSLAGETPSYGYTF; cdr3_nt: TGTGCCAGCAGCTTAGCCGGGGAGACACCTAGCTATGGCTACACCTTC
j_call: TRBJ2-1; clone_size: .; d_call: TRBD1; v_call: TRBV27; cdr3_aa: CASSWGTVNNEQFF; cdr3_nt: TGTGCCAGCAGTTGGGGGACAGTGAACAATGAGCAGTTCTTC
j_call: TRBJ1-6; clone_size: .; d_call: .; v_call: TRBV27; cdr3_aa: CASKDGGSPLHF; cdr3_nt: TGTGCCAGCAAAGACGGGGGTTCACCCCTCCACTTT
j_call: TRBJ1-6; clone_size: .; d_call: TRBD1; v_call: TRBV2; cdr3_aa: CAIRLGGGYNSPLHF; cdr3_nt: TGTGCCATCAGGCTAGGGGGCGGTTATAATTCACCCCTCCACTTT
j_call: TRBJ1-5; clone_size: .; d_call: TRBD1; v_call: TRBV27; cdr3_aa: CASSLGTGGRQPQHF; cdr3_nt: TGTGCCAGCAGTTTAGGGACAGGGGGCCGTCAGCCCCAGCATTTT
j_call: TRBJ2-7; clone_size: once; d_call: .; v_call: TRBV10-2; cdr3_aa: CASSKAPGEAPYEQYF; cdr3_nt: TGCGCCAGCAGTAAAGCGCCGGGAGAGGCGCCTTACGAGCAGTACTTC
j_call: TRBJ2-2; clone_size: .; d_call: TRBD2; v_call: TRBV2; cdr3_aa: CASHRLADPYYTGELFF; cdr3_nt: TGTGCCAGCCACCGACTAGCGGACCCTTACTATACCGGGGAGCTGTTTTTT
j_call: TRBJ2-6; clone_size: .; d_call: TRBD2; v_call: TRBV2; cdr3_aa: CASREGLAGGPGANVLTF; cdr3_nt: TGTGCCAGCAGGGAGGGACTAGCGGGAGGGCCTGGGGCCAACGTCCTGACTTTC
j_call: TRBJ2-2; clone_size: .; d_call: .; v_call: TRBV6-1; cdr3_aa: CASSDPLPPGELFF; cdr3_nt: TGTGCCAGCAGTGATCCCTTACCGCCCGGGGAGCTGTTTTTT
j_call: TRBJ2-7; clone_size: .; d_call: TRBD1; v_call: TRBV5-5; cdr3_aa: CASSPPGTGPVPWNEQYF; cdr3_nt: TGTGCCAGCAGCCCACCCGGGACAGGCCCCGTTCCATGGAACGAGCAGTACTTC
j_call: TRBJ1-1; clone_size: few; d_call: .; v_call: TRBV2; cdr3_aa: CASTERAGRAEAFF; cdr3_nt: TGTGCCAGCACCGAAAGGGCCGGGAGGGCTGAAGCTTTCTTT
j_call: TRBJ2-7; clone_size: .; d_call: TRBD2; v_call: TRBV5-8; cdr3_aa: CASSFRASGRHEQYF; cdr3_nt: TGTGCCAGCAGCTTTCGCGCTAGCGGGAGACACGAGCAGTACTTC
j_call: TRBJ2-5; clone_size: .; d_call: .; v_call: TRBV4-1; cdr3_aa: CASSQGRGPSRFQETQYF; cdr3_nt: TGCGCCAGCAGCCAAGGTCGGGGGCCCTCTCGCTTTCAAGAGACCCAGTACTTC
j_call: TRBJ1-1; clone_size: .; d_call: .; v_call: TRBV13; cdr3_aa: CASSVTGSEAFF; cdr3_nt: TGTGCCAGCAGCGTAACTGGCTCGGAAGCTTTCTTT
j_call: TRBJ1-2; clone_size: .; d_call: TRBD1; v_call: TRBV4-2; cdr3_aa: CASRTTGGDYGYTF; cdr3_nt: TGTGCCAGCAGAACGACAGGGGGCGACTATGGCTACACCTTC
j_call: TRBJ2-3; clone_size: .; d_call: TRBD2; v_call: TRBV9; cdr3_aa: CASSARRTGGRTDTQYF; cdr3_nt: TGTGCCAGCAGCGCTAGGCGAACGGGAGGCCGCACAGATACGCAGTATTTT
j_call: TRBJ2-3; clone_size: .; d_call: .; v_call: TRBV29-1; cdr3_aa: CSVESTALDTQYF; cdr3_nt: TGCAGCGTTGAAAGTACTGCTTTAGATACGCAGTATTTT
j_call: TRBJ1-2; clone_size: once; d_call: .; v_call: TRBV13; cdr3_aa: CASSLGADLLGYTF; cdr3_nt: TGTGCCAGCAGCTTAGGCGCGGACTTATTAGGCTACACCTTC
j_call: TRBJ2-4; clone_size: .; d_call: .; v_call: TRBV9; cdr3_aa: CASSVAGVGDIQYF; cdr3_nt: TGTGCCAGCAGCGTAGCGGGTGTCGGGGACATTCAGTACTTC